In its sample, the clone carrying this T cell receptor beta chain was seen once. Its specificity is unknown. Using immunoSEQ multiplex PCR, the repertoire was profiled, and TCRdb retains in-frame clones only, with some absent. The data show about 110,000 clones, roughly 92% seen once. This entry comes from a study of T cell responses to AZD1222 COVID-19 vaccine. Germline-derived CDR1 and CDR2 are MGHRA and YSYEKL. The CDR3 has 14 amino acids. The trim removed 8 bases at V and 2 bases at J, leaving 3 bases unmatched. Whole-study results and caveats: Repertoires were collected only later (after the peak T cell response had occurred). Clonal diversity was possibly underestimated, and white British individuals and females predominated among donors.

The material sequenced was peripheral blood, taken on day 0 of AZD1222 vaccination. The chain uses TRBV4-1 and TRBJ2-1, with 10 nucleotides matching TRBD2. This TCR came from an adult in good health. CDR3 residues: CASGLAGAYNEQFF. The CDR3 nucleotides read TGCGCCAGCGGCCTAGCGGGGGCCTACAATGAGCAGTTCTTC.